The rows below give T cell receptor beta chains drawn from one sample of a study of T cells in Graves' hyperthyroidism and ophthalmopathy. TCRdb reanalysed the multiplex PCR reads using MiXCR and keeps one entry per CDR3 protein. The data show some 700,000 distinct CDR3 sequences, around a sixth seen once. The specimen was blood. All receptors derive from a man aged 50 to 59 with Graves' hyperthyroidism. Each CDR3 is given with its conserved first and last residue. The D gene is left open where the match is weak. The size field is filled for only some rows; it gives once, few, many or a size class.

cdr3_aa,cdr3_nt,d_call,clone_size,v_call,j_call
CSAPISGNQPQHF,TGCAGTGCGCCGATATCGGGAAATCAGCCCCAGCATTTT,.,few,TRBV20-1,TRBJ1-5
CASSRGTGHYEQYF,TGTGCCAGCAGCCGCGGGACAGGGCACTACGAGCAGTACTTC,TRBD1,many,TRBV11-2,TRBJ2-7
CASLTGTGSVDEQFF,TGTGCCAGCCTCACCGGGACAGGGTCGGTCGATGAGCAGTTCTTC,TRBD1,.,TRBV19,TRBJ2-1
CASSLAGRVRVNTEAFF,TGTGCCAGCAGCTTGGCTGGCAGGGTAAGGGTGAACACTGAAGCTTTCTTT,.,once,TRBV5-4,TRBJ1-1
CASSDRDIYEQYF,TGTGCCAGCAGTGACAGGGACATCTACGAGCAGTACTTC,TRBD1,many,TRBV28,TRBJ2-7
CASSRGGGLDGYTF,TGTGCCAGCAGTCGGGGAGGGGGCCTTGATGGCTACACCTTC,TRBD1,.,TRBV6-1,TRBJ1-2
CSARVDEGLAGGPGEQYF,TGCAGTGCTAGAGTAGACGAGGGGCTAGCGGGAGGGCCTGGGGAGCAGTACTTC,TRBD2,.,TRBV20-1,TRBJ2-7
CASSAQGGSTEAFF,TGTGCCAGCAGCGCACAGGGGGGGAGCACTGAAGCTTTCTTT,TRBD1,few,TRBV5-5,TRBJ1-1
CSATLAGGGETQYF,TGCAGTGCTACCCTAGCGGGAGGAGGGGAGACCCAGTACTTC,TRBD2,.,TRBV20-1,TRBJ2-5
CASSQGLQVEQYF,TGTGCCAGCAGCCAAGGTTTACAGGTCGAGCAGTACTTC,.,.,TRBV3-1,TRBJ2-7
CSAREWQIGNQPQHF,TGCAGTGCTAGAGAATGGCAGATTGGCAATCAGCCCCAGCATTTT,.,.,TRBV20-1,TRBJ1-5
CASSLSSGSRETQYF,TGTGCCAGCAGCTTGTCTAGCGGGAGCCGAGAGACCCAGTACTTC,TRBD2,many,TRBV11-2,TRBJ2-5
CSARWTGGSTHTQYF,TGCAGTGCCCGATGGACAGGGGGAAGCACACATACGCAGTATTTT,TRBD1,.,TRBV20-1,TRBJ2-3
CASSYTALATDTQYF,TGTGCCAGCAGTTACACAGCGTTAGCCACAGATACGCAGTATTTT,.,many,TRBV12-3/TRBV12-4,TRBJ2-3
CASSMGAASSYNEQFF,TGTGCCAGTAGTATGGGAGCGGCTAGCTCCTACAATGAGCAGTTCTTC,.,.,TRBV19,TRBJ2-1
CASSLAYEGRVGELFF,TGTGCCAGCAGCTTAGCGTACGAAGGGAGGGTCGGGGAGCTGTTTTTT,TRBD2,many,TRBV7-2,TRBJ2-2
CASSSRRLQGSSGELFF,TGTGCCAGCAGTAGCCGCCGGTTGCAGGGGTCTTCCGGGGAGCTGTTTTTT,.,many,TRBV28,TRBJ2-2
CASADGPPGANVLTF,TGTGCCAGCGCGGACGGACCCCCTGGGGCCAACGTCCTGACTTTC,.,few,TRBV19,TRBJ2-6
CASSLSPGTGSYEQYF,TGTGCCAGCAGTTTAAGTCCTGGGACAGGGTCCTACGAGCAGTACTTC,TRBD1,many,TRBV12-3/TRBV12-4,TRBJ2-7
CASSESRGLTYNEQFF,TGTGCCAGCAGTGAATCTCGGGGTCTGACCTACAATGAGCAGTTCTTC,.,few,TRBV6-1,TRBJ2-1
CASSEGRNYGYTF,TGTGCCAGCAGTGAAGGACGGAACTATGGCTACACCTTC,.,many,TRBV2,TRBJ1-2
CASSFGTGMYNEQFF,TGTGCCAGCAGTTTTGGAACGGGAATGTACAATGAGCAGTTCTTC,.,many,TRBV28,TRBJ2-1
CASSFYRQGADTQYF,TGTGCCAGCAGCTTCTACCGACAGGGGGCAGATACGCAGTATTTT,TRBD1,.,TRBV5-5,TRBJ2-3
CASSWGRQDNQPQHF,TGTGCCAGCAGTTGGGGGCGACAAGACAATCAGCCCCAGCATTTT,.,many,TRBV12-3/TRBV12-4,TRBJ1-5
CASSVGMNTESFF,TGTGCCAGTAGTGTTGGGATGAACACTGAATCTTTCTTT,.,.,TRBV19,TRBJ1-1
CASSGDGSHTGELFF,TGTGCCAGCAGTGGAGACGGGAGTCACACCGGGGAGCTGTTTTTT,.,many,TRBV2,TRBJ2-2
CAISESQDGGADQPQHF,TGTGCCATCAGTGAGTCTCAGGACGGAGGGGCGGATCAGCCCCAGCATTTT,.,.,TRBV10-3,TRBJ1-5
CATSRDPGAWEQYF,TGTGCCACCAGCAGAGATCCGGGTGCTTGGGAGCAGTACTTC,.,.,TRBV15,TRBJ2-7
CASRTSGRGNEQFF,TGTGCCAGCAGAACAAGCGGGAGAGGCAATGAGCAGTTCTTC,TRBD2,few,TRBV28,TRBJ2-1
CASSSRERTYEQYF,TGTGCCAGTAGTAGCCGCGAGCGGACCTACGAGCAGTACTTC,.,few,TRBV19,TRBJ2-7
CSVAGTSGRKIPYEQYF,TGCAGCGTCGCCGGGACTAGCGGGAGAAAGATCCCCTACGAGCAGTACTTC,TRBD2,few,TRBV29-1,TRBJ2-7
CSALALADTQYF,TGCAGTGCCCTGGCATTAGCAGATACGCAGTATTTT,.,few,TRBV20-1,TRBJ2-3
CASSNRERETQYF,TGTGCCAGCAGTAACCGGGAGCGTGAGACCCAGTACTTC,.,.,TRBV9,TRBJ2-5
CASSQELGGNTEAFF,TGCGCCAGCAGCCAAGAGTTAGGGGGGAACACTGAAGCTTTCTTT,.,.,TRBV4-3,TRBJ1-1
CASSQTGYEQYF,TGTGCCAGCAGCCAGACAGGTTACGAGCAGTACTTC,.,many,TRBV2,TRBJ2-7
CASADSPYEQYF,TGTGCCAGCGCCGACAGCCCCTACGAGCAGTACTTC,.,.,TRBV2,TRBJ2-7
CASSEGLATYNEQFF,TGCGCCAGCAGTGAGGGACTAGCAACCTACAATGAGCAGTTCTTC,TRBD2,.,TRBV10-1,TRBJ2-1
CASSQVRTASSYEQYF,TGCGCCAGCAGCCAGGTACGGACTGCTAGCTCCTACGAGCAGTACTTC,.,few,TRBV4-1,TRBJ2-7
CATSDRGSYEQYF,TGTGCCACCTCGGACAGGGGATCCTACGAGCAGTACTTC,TRBD1,.,TRBV7-9,TRBJ2-7
CASSYIPGTSATDTQYF,TGTGCCAGCAGCTATATTCCCGGGACTAGCGCCACAGATACGCAGTATTTT,TRBD2,many,TRBV7-8,TRBJ2-3
CASSPLSGSVTDTQYF,TGTGCCAGCAGCCCTTTAAGCGGGAGTGTCACAGATACGCAGTATTTT,TRBD2,.,TRBV11-2,TRBJ2-3
CASSPWGGYGYTF,TGTGCCAGCAGCCCCTGGGGGGGCTATGGCTACACCTTC,.,many,TRBV9,TRBJ1-2
CASSVEELGTDTQYF,TGTGCCAGCAGCGTCGAGGAGTTAGGCACAGATACGCAGTATTTT,.,.,TRBV9,TRBJ2-3
CASSQLIGGGQPQHF,TGTGCCAGCAGCCAACTGATCGGCGGAGGTCAGCCCCAGCATTTT,.,many,TRBV16,TRBJ1-5
CASSRTEGTEAFF,TGTGCCAGCTCACGGACTGAGGGCACTGAAGCTTTCTTT,.,many,TRBV18,TRBJ1-1
CASSLTWRDKDTQYF,TGTGCCAGCAGCTTAACGTGGCGGGATAAAGATACGCAGTATTTT,.,.,TRBV7-3,TRBJ2-3
CASSLELRTGNTEAFF,TGCGCCAGCAGCCTCGAACTTCGGACAGGGAACACTGAAGCTTTCTTT,TRBD1,few,TRBV4-3,TRBJ1-1
CSASGLAGSTDTQYF,TGCAGTGCTAGCGGGCTAGCGGGATCCACAGATACGCAGTATTTT,TRBD2,.,TRBV20-1,TRBJ2-3
CATSRDLGREETQYF,TGTGCCACCAGCAGAGATCTAGGCAGGGAAGAGACCCAGTACTTC,.,many,TRBV15,TRBJ2-5
CSAIAGGPETQYF,TGCAGTGCTATAGCGGGAGGGCCAGAGACCCAGTACTTC,TRBD2,few,TRBV20-1,TRBJ2-5
CASRNTLAGGPQGEGTGELFF,TGTGCCAGTCGGAATACCTTAGCGGGAGGGCCGCAAGGGGAAGGCACCGGGGAGCTGTTTTTT,TRBD2,.,TRBV27,TRBJ2-2
CAAGRGLGTGELFF,TGCGCCGCCGGCAGGGGGCTAGGCACCGGGGAGCTGTTTTTT,TRBD1,few,TRBV5-1,TRBJ2-2
CASSYSISPRISGELFF,TGTGCCAGCAGTTACTCGATCAGCCCTAGGATTTCCGGGGAGCTGTTTTTT,.,few,TRBV6-5,TRBJ2-2
CASSYGTIAGQGDEQFF,TGTGCCAGCAGTTACGGAACGATTGCGGGACAGGGTGATGAGCAGTTCTTC,TRBD1,few,TRBV6-2/TRBV6-3,TRBJ2-1
CASSERQGASQPQHF,TGTGCCAGCAGTGAAAGGCAGGGGGCAAGTCAGCCCCAGCATTTT,TRBD1,few,TRBV2,TRBJ1-5
CANSRQGADTQYF,TGTGCCAACAGTAGACAGGGGGCAGATACGCAGTATTTT,TRBD1,.,TRBV2,TRBJ2-3
CASGERHQETQYF,TGTGCCAGCGGGGAGCGGCACCAAGAGACCCAGTACTTC,.,many,TRBV12-3/TRBV12-4,TRBJ2-5
CASSLDRATYNEQFF,TGTGCCAGCAGCTTGGACCGGGCTACCTACAATGAGCAGTTCTTC,.,few,TRBV5-4,TRBJ2-1
CASTSASNQPQHF,TGTGCCAGCACCTCTGCTAGCAATCAGCCCCAGCATTTT,.,many,TRBV28,TRBJ1-5
CASSYFRDYGYTF,TGTGCCAGCAGTTACTTCAGGGACTATGGCTACACCTTC,.,.,TRBV6-5,TRBJ1-2